Listed below are T cell receptor beta chains from one sample, sequenced in a study of naive and memory T cell subsets. From the UMI-ligation and nested PCR reads, TCRdb called clonotypes with MiXCR, one entry per CDR3 protein. The sample yields fewer than 150,000 distinct CDR3 sequences, approximately 20% seen once. The specimen was naive CD8+ T cells from blood. The receptors come from a human donor in good health. Both conserved end residues are trimmed from each CDR3. Clone size is stated in some rows and not others, as once, few, many or a class when expanded.

abundance | len | j_gene | v_gene | CDR3aa
- | 15 | TRBJ2-7 | TRBV28 | ASSFPGHQIPAREQY
few | 12 | TRBJ2-1 | TRBV9 | ASRPGLGDNEQF
few | 12 | TRBJ2-7 | TRBV4-3 | ASSQGEGGYEQY
few | 12 | TRBJ1-1 | TRBV28 | ASSRRSMNTEAF
few | 11 | TRBJ2-1 | TRBV27 | ASSSGTDRRQF
- | 15 | TRBJ2-5 | TRBV12-3/TRBV12-4 | ASSPQNGHDFAETQY
few | 13 | TRBJ2-1 | TRBV4-3 | ASSQEPGGSNEQF
many | 12 | TRBJ1-6 | TRBV12-5 | ASGFGPNNSPLH
- | 14 | TRBJ2-1 | TRBV12-3/TRBV12-4 | ASSPRQGARYLEQF
- | 9 | TRBJ2-1 | TRBV29-1 | SVEVDYEQF
- | 14 | TRBJ2-7 | TRBV15 | ATSSFSDRFSYEQY
- | 19 | TRBJ2-2 | TRBV28 | ASSLSLLRPREQINTGELF
few | 11 | TRBJ1-1 | TRBV4-1 | ASSQPGVFEAF
- | 11 | TRBJ2-7 | TRBV10-1 | ASSEIGHDEQY
few | 13 | TRBJ1-1 | TRBV7-6 | ASSSRTGTNTEAF
- | 14 | TRBJ2-3 | TRBV13 | ASSVRTSGTTDTQY
few | 12 | TRBJ1-2 | TRBV9 | ASSEDGGDYGYT
- | 13 | TRBJ2-1 | TRBV15 | ATSRDEAGVYEQF
- | 13 | TRBJ1-1 | TRBV27 | ASSQSLGSRTEAF
- | 14 | TRBJ2-2 | TRBV6-5 | ASSSGTGWNTGELF
- | 12 | TRBJ2-2 | TRBV6-2/TRBV6-3 | ASTDTWNTGELF
- | 14 | TRBJ2-7 | TRBV7-8 | ASSRETGTVTYEQY
- | 12 | TRBJ2-7 | TRBV7-2 | ASSAFPAAYEQY
few | 14 | TRBJ2-1 | TRBV5-1 | ASSWGSGRNYNEQF
- | 10 | TRBJ2-6 | TRBV7-9 | ASFSGANVLT
- | 17 | TRBJ2-1 | TRBV6-5 | ASSYSLMGLAGGTNEQF
- | 13 | TRBJ2-2 | TRBV5-5 | ASSFLIQSAGELF
- | 14 | TRBJ2-1 | TRBV12-3/TRBV12-4 | ASTLGGISVYNEQF
once | 10 | TRBJ2-5 | TRBV7-6 | ASGGNPETQY
few | 13 | TRBJ2-1 | TRBV3-1 | ASSQVGDYYNEQF
- | 13 | TRBJ1-6 | TRBV28 | ASSLGPGENSPLH
- | 13 | TRBJ2-2 | TRBV5-6 | ASSFFRMNTGELF
- | 10 | TRBJ1-1 | TRBV28 | ASKVPNTEAF
few | 13 | TRBJ1-1 | TRBV4-3 | ASSQEQAANTEAF
- | 13 | TRBJ1-2 | TRBV12-3/TRBV12-4 | ASSSEQGSNYGYT
few | 12 | TRBJ2-3 | TRBV6-2/TRBV6-3 | ASSYSAGLDTQY
few | 15 | TRBJ2-2 | TRBV7-8 | ASTLKGVSTGTGELF
- | 14 | TRBJ1-2 | TRBV28 | ASSFGDRGRGYGYT
- | 14 | TRBJ2-2 | TRBV12-3/TRBV12-4 | ASSIAGGLGTGELF
- | 13 | TRBJ2-3 | TRBV28 | ASSSGTVNTDTQY